This T cell receptor (beta chain) appears in the sequencing data of a study of spatial heterogeneity in lung cancer. TCR cDNA molecules each carried a unique molecular identifier. TCRdb re-derived calls from the 5' RACE reads in MiXCR, one entry per CDR3 protein. Here the sample spans more than 80,000 distinct CDR3 sequences, more than 10% being singletons. This clonotype was observed a handful of times. Documented time point: sample taken at primary tumor resection. Tumor, nontumor lung or frozen PBMC supplied whole RNA that was sequenced unsorted. The donors comprised about 74 untreated early-stage non-small cell lung cancer patients. The CDR3 is made up of 12 amino acids. The germline gives CDR1 SGHTA, CDR2 FQGNSA. The ends were cut back, 11 bases at V and 5 bases at J, with 15 bases in the middle.

This clonotype was obtained from a male donor with early-stage non-small cell lung cancer. The chain couples TRBV7-2 to TRBJ2-5, with D possibly called TRBD1 or TRBD2 (5 bases each). This sample comprised PBMCs, obtained at surgery. Written as DNA, the CDR3 is TGTGCCGCCGGAGGAAAGGGGGAGACCCAGTACTTC. Its protein is CAAGGKGETQYF.